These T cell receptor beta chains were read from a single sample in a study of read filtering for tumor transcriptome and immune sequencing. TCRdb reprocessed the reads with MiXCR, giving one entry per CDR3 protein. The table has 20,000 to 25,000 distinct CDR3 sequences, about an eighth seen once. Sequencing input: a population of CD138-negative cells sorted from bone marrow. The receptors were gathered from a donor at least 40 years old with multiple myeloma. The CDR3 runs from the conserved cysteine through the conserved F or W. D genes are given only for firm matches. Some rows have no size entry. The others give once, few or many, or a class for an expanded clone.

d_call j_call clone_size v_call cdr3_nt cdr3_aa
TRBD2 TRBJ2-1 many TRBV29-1 TGCAGCGTGAGGGGACTAGCGGGAGATGAGCAGTTCTTC CSVRGLAGDEQFF
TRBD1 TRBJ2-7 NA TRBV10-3 TGTGCCATCAGAAGCCTCAAGACAGGGGGGCCCTACGAGCAGTACTTC CAIRSLKTGGPYEQYF
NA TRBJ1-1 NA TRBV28 TGTGCCAGCAGTTTAGTTCGGGGGAAAGCTTTCTTT CASSLVRGKAFF
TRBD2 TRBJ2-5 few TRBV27 TGTGCCAGCAGTTTATCGGGAGGGCAGAGTGGGACCCAGTACTTC CASSLSGGQSGTQYF
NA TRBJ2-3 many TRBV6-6 TGTGCCAGCAGTTACTCTGACAGCACAGATACGCAGTATTTT CASSYSDSTDTQYF
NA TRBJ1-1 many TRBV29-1 TGCAGCGTTTCACAGGGCAGAACTGAAGCTTTCTTT CSVSQGRTEAFF
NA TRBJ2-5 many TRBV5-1 TGCGCCAGCAGCTTTATCTCGGGAGAGACCCAGTACTTC CASSFISGETQYF
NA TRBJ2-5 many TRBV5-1 TGCGCCAGCAGCGAGTCGAGGGAGACCCAGTACTTC CASSESRETQYF
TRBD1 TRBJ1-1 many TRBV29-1 TGCAGCGTTGGGCGGCAGGGGGACACTGAAGCTTTCTTT CSVGRQGDTEAFF
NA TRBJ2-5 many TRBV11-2 TGTGCCAGCAGCTTAGAATTTCAGGAACAAGAGACCCAGTACTTC CASSLEFQEQETQYF
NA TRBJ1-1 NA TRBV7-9 TGTGCCAGCAGCCCCGACGACAGGAGCGCTGAAGCTTTCTTT CASSPDDRSAEAFF
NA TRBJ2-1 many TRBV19 TGTGCCAGTAGTAGCCATGACCTGGGCGGCAATGAGCAGTTCTTC CASSSHDLGGNEQFF
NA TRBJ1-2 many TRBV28 TGTGCCAGCAGTTTAAGGCAGGTAACCATGCTGGATGGCTACACCTTC CASSLRQVTMLDGYTF
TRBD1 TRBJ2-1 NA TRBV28 TGTGCCAGCAGGGACAGGGGTTCTAGAGATGAGCAGTTCTTC CASRDRGSRDEQFF
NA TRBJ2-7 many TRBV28 TGTGCCAGCATGGGCAGGGAGGACGAGCAGTACTTC CASMGREDEQYF
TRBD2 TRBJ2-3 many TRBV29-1 TGCAGCGTCCTATTTCCAGCGGGAGTAAGCACAGATACGCAGTATTTT CSVLFPAGVSTDTQYF
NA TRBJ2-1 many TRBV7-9 TGTGCCAGCATCTCACCTCCGGACCACTACAATGAGCAGTTCTTC CASISPPDHYNEQFF
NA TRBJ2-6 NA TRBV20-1 TGCAGTGCTAGACCCTCAGGGACTGGGGCCAACGTCCTGACTTTC CSARPSGTGANVLTF
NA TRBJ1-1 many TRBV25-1 TGTGCCAGCAGTATAGCGGTGAACACTGAAGCTTTCTTT CASSIAVNTEAFF
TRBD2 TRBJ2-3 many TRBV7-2 TGTGCCAGCAGCCCCCAGCGGGAGTGGGCAGATACGCAGTATTTT CASSPQREWADTQYF
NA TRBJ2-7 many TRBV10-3 TGTGCCATCAGTGAGTCAATGGTAACCTACGAGCAGTACTTC CAISESMVTYEQYF
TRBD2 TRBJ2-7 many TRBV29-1 TGCAGCGCGACTAGCGGGAGCAAGCAGTACTTC CSATSGSKQYF
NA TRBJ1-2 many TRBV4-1 TGCGCCAGCAGCCAAGATTCCAGGGACTATGGCTACACCTTC CASSQDSRDYGYTF
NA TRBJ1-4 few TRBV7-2 TGTGCCAGCAGCCACGGGCAGGGACATAATGAAAAACTGTTTTTT CASSHGQGHNEKLFF
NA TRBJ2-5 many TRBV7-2 TGTGCCAGCAGCTTACTGAGTGGGGAGACCCAGTACTTC CASSLLSGETQYF
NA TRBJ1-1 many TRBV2 TGTGCCAGCAGTAAGGGGCAGTCGGGATGGAACACTGAAGCTTTCTTT CASSKGQSGWNTEAFF
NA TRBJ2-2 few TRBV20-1 TGCAGTGCCCTGAGCATGAGACTAGGGAACACCGGGGAGCTGTTTTTT CSALSMRLGNTGELFF
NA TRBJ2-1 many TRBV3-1 TGTGCCAGCAGCCAGGGGGTCGAGCAGTTCTTC CASSQGVEQFF
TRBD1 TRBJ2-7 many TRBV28 TGTGCCAGCAGTTTAGACAGGGGGGGCCACGAGCAGTACTTC CASSLDRGGHEQYF
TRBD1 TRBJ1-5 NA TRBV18 TGTGCCAGCTCACCGAGACAGGGAGTTGGCAATCAGCCCCAGCATTTT CASSPRQGVGNQPQHF
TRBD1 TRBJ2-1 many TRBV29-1 TGCAGCGTTGCGCACAGACAGGGATACAATGAGCAGTTCTTC CSVAHRQGYNEQFF
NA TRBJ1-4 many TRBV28 TGTGCCAGCAGTTCCCCCCTTGCAACTAATGAAAAACTGTTTTTT CASSSPLATNEKLFF
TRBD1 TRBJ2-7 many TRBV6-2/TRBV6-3 TGTGCCAGCAGTAACCCGGGACAGGGGCCCTCCTACGAGCAGTACTTC CASSNPGQGPSYEQYF
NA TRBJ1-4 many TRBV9 TGTGCCAGCAGTGGTAACGGGCCTCAAGAAAAACTGTTTTTT CASSGNGPQEKLFF
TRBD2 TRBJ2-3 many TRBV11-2 TGTGCCAGCAGCTTAGTCGGGACTAGCGGGACCAATACGCAGTATTTT CASSLVGTSGTNTQYF
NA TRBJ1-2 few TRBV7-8 TGTGCCAGCAGCCCAGGACAGCGCCTCTACAGCTACACCTTC CASSPGQRLYSYTF
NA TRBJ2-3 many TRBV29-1 TGCAGCGTTGAAGATGGCCAGAGCACAGATACGCAGTATTTT CSVEDGQSTDTQYF
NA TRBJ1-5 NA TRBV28 TGTGCCAGCAGTGGGTCCCGGCGTAGCAATCAGCCCCAGCATTTT CASSGSRRSNQPQHF
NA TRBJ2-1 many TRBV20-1 TGCAGTGCTACAAAAGGGGGCTCCTACAATGAGCAGTTCTTC CSATKGGSYNEQFF
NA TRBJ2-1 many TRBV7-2 TGTGCCAGCAGCCCTGCTCCGGACTACAATGAGCAGTTCTTC CASSPAPDYNEQFF
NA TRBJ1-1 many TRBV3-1 TGTGCCAGCAGCCAAGATCATAGTTTCGCTGAAGCTTTCTTT CASSQDHSFAEAFF
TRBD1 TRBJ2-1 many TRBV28 TGTGCCAGCAGCCGGACAGGGAGCTCCTACAATGAGCAGTTCTTC CASSRTGSSYNEQFF
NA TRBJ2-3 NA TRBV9 TGTGCCAGCAGCGTGCCCTGGCAGACAGATACGCAGTATTTT CASSVPWQTDTQYF
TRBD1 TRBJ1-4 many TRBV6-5 TGTGCCAGCAGTTATGGGACAGGGGTTGAAAAACTGTTTTTT CASSYGTGVEKLFF
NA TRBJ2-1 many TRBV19 TGTGCCAGTAGTATCCAGGGAAGCCCCTACAATGAGCAGTTCTTC CASSIQGSPYNEQFF
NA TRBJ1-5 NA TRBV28 TGTGCCAGCAGTTCCCCCGGGAGCGGGGGAGCGGGTCAGCCCCAGCATTTT CASSSPGSGGAGQPQHF
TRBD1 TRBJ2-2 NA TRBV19 TGTGCCAGCCATGACAGGGGCTTGAACACCGGGGAGCTGTTTTTT CASHDRGLNTGELFF
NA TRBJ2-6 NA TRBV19 TGTGCCAGTAGAGGGGTATCGAGGAGCTCTGGGGCCAACGTCCTGACTTTC CASRGVSRSSGANVLTF
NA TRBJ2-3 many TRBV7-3 TGTGCCAGCAGCCCATCTAGCGGCACAGATACGCAGTATTTT CASSPSSGTDTQYF
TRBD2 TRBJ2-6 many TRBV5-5 TGTGCCAGCAGCCCTATAGCTAGCGGTTCCTCTGGGGCCAACGTCCTGACTTTC CASSPIASGSSGANVLTF
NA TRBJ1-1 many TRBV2 TGTGCCAGCAGGGACAGAAGGGAAACTGAAGCTTTCTTT CASRDRRETEAFF
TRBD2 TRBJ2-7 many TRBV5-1 TGCGCCAGCAGCTTGCAGTCTAGCGGGAATTACGAGCAGTACTTC CASSLQSSGNYEQYF